Sequencing of this T cell receptor beta chain was carried out in a study of early stage breast cancer tumors. Whole-study results and caveats: Blood repertoires resembled normal breast more than tumor.

Data came from immunoSEQ multiplex PCR; TCRdb stores just in-frame clones and leaves some out. The sample lists roughly 10,000 clones; about four fifths were seen once. Worth noting for this clone: Its antigen is still unknown.

The germline V and J ends were trimmed by 6 bases and 2 bases, with 6 bases remaining between them. Germline CDR1 is SGHTA and CDR2 is FQGNSA. The CDR3 has 12 amino acids. The TCR originated in a person aged 70 to 85 with breast cancer. The rearrangement uses TRBV7-2 and TRBJ2-3; D is perhaps TRBD2 (5 bases). Sequenced input: breast tumor tissue. The DNA for the CDR3 is TGTGCCAGCAGTCGGGACACAGATACGCAGTATTTT. Translated, it gives CASSRDTDTQYF.